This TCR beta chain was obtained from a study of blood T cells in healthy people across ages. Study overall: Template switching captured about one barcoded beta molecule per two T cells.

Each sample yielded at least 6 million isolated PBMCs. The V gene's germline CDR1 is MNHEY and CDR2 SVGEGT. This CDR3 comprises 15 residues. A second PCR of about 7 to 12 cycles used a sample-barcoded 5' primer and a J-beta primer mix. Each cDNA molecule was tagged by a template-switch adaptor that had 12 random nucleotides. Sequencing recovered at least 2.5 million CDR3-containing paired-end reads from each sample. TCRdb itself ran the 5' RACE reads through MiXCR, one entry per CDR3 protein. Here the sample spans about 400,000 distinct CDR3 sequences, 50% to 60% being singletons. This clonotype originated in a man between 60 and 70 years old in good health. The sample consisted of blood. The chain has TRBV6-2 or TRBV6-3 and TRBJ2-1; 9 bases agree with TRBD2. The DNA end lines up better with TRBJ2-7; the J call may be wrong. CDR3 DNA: TGTGCCAGCAGTCCAGCGGGAGGCCTCCTCGATGAGCAGTACTTC. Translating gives CASSPAGGLLDEQYF.